This entry describes one T cell receptor beta chain. This sample was taken from a study of OX40 agonist ivuxolimab in advanced cancers. Data came from immunoSEQ multiplex PCR; TCRdb stores just in-frame clones and leaves some out. This sample yields approximately 97,000 clones, of which about 90% are seen a single time; roughly 5.5% belongs to the top ten. This CDR3 spans 12 amino acids. The trim removed 1 base at V and 8 bases at J, leaving 4 bases unmatched. The germline CDR1 and CDR2 sequences are GTSNPN and SVGIG (reference sequence). This sequence joins TRBV30 and TRBJ1-1, with 7 bases that match TRBD1. The source was CD4+ or CD8+ T cells sorted from blood, collected in a trial of the OX40 agonist ivuxolimab. The sequence derives from an adult with an advanced solid tumor such as melanoma, head and neck, liver or kidney cancer. In nucleotides, the CDR3 is TGTGCCTGGAGTGACTACAGGGGCGAAGCTTTCTTT. Protein product: CAWSDYRGEAFF. Full variable domain (outside the CDR3, taken from reference TRBV30 and TRBJ1-1): SQTIHQWPATLVQPVGSPLSLECTVEGTSNPNLYWYRQAAGRGLQLLFYSVGIGQISSEVPQNLSASRPQDRQFILSSKKLLLSDSGFYLCAWSDYRGEAFFGQGTRLTVV.